These 10 T cell receptor beta chains originate from one sample sequenced in a study of cytomegalovirus exposure and HLA in healthy donors. PCR employed 60 Vbeta and 13 Jbeta primers. Assay used: immunoSEQ multiplex PCR; TCRdb lists only in-frame clones, some missing. The table lists some 200,000 clones, roughly 80% of them singletons. The sequencing input was PBMCs. These receptors all stem from a man aged 35-49 years in good health and CMV-seropositive.

The chain has TRBV7-3 and TRBJ1-5; D might be TRBD1 (5 bases). The CDR3 sequence is 14 residues long. Germline CDR1 is SGHTA and CDR2 is FQGTGA. Trimming removed 2 bases from V and 1 base from J, with 6 bases in between. The CDR3 here is CASSLQGSNQPQHF. The CDR3, as DNA: TGTGCCAGCAGCTTACAGGGAAGCAATCAGCCCCAGCATTTT.

The chain carries TRBV5-1 and TRBJ2-7; 7 bases match TRBD1. After removal of 5 bases from V and 7 bases from J, the junction contained 12 bases not matched to a gene. In germline, CDR1 is SGHRS, CDR2 YFSETQ. The CDR3 totals 14 residues. CDR3 sequence: CASRIHRGTGEQYF. CDR3 bases: TGCGCCAGCAGAATACACAGGGGTACGGGGGAGCAGTACTTC.

The rearrangement joins TRBV9 to TRBJ1-3; 8 bases agree with TRBD1. The CDR3 is 17 amino acids. Germline V gene sequence: CDR1 SGDLS, CDR2 YYNGEE. Trimming removed 4 bases from V and 4 bases from J; junction bases left unmatched: 13. CDR3 nucleotide sequence: TGTGCCAGCAGCCCTTACCTACCCCAGGGGGCGGGAAACACCATATATTTT. Its protein product is CASSPYLPQGAGNTIYF.

The chain combines TRBV18 with TRBJ2-3; TRBD1 agrees at 7 bases. The junction had 10 bases not matched to a gene; V was cut back by 3 bases and J by 4 bases. The CDR3 extends over 16 amino acids. Germline lookup yields CDR1 KGHSH and CDR2 LQKENI. The CDR3 protein is CASSPQDRLGADTQYF. The CDR3, as DNA: TGTGCCAGCTCACCCCAGGACAGGCTGGGCGCAGATACGCAGTATTTT.

The chain is built from TRBV10-3 and TRBJ2-3, with unresolved D. Germline lookup yields CDR1 ENHRY and CDR2 SYGVKD. Trimming pared 0 bases from V and 5 bases from J, leaving 15 bases between. This CDR3 has 16 amino acids. The CDR3 DNA is TGTGCCATCAGTGAGTCAATAGGTGGCGAGCGAGATACGCAGTATTTT. Translating gives CAISESIGGERDTQYF.

The sample holds a few counts of this clone. This CDR3 reads CASSLAGGNTEAFF. CDR3 bases: TGTGCCAGCAGCTTAGCGGGGGGAAACACTGAAGCTTTCTTT. The chain employs TRBV7-9 and TRBJ1-1, with D possibly matching TRBD1 (5 bases). V was shortened by 0 bases and J by 2 bases, with 7 bases between the two germline ends. Germline assignment: CDR1 SEHNR and CDR2 FQNEAQ (reference sequence). This CDR3 has 14 amino acids.

The rearrangement joins TRBV6-1 to TRBJ2-5; 8 bases are shared with TRBD2. Losses at the gene ends were 10 bases for V and 0 bases for J; bases not matched to a gene: 7. Germline loops: CDR1 MNHNS, CDR2 SASEGT. The CDR3 extends over 14 amino acids. The CDR3 spells CATFERGYQETQYF. CDR3 DNA sequence: TGTGCCACCTTCGAGCGGGGGTACCAAGAGACCCAGTACTTC.

The chain joins TRBV27 to TRBJ1-1, with D unclear. Deletions cut 0 bases from V and 0 bases from J, with 14 bases between. CDR1 and CDR2 (germline): MNHEY, SMNVEV (reference sequence). This CDR3 comprises 17 residues. The CDR3 reads CASSLSVGGSMNTEAFF. The CDR3 DNA reads as TGTGCCAGCAGTTTATCGGTTGGCGGCAGCATGAACACTGAAGCTTTCTTT.

The chain is built from TRBV10-3 and TRBJ1-1, with D maybe TRBD1 (6 bases). The germline V and J ends were trimmed by 6 bases and 5 bases, with 16 bases remaining between them. CDR3 length: 14 amino acids. Germline CDR1 reads ENHRY; CDR2 reads SYGVKD. CDR3 loop: CAIRGTSEGTEAFF. As DNA, the CDR3 is TGTGCCATCAGAGGGACATCCGAGGGAACTGAAGCTTTCTTT.

This chain links TRBV30 with TRBJ1-2; 8 positions match TRBD1. V lost 4 bases to trimming and J lost 6 bases; unmatched junction nucleotides: 7. Germline CDR1 reads GTSNPN; CDR2 reads SVGIG (reference sequence). The CDR3 length is 13 residues. CDR3 region: CAWNFRGRDGYTF. The CDR3 region has the DNA TGTGCCTGGAATTTCAGGGGGCGGGATGGCTACACCTTC.